This T cell receptor (beta chain) was found in a study of T cells in Graves' hyperthyroidism and ophthalmopathy. In regard to this clonotype: Antigen specificity is unknown.

V lost 3 bases, J lost 2 bases, and 4 bases stayed unmatched. Germline-derived CDR1 and CDR2 are SQVTM and ANQGSEA. The CDR3 covers 14 residues. Whole-study findings and limits: Blood also carried most thyroid clonotypes expanded above 0.001. Ophthalmopathy and stable hyperthyroidism were separated by a 13 V-J model.

Regions amplified from RNA transcripts were the TCR beta CDR3 regions. A first-round RT-PCR of the TCR CDR3 used the HTBI primer set. Each CDR3 protein is one row after TCRdb ran MiXCR on the multiplex PCR reads. The profile shows some 720,000 distinct CDR3 sequences, over 15% of them singletons. Stable disease denoted Graves' hyperthyroidism without ophthalmopathy progression within 18 months. This chain links TRBV29-1 with TRBJ2-5, with 9 bases matching TRBD2. The TCR was taken from a man in his late teens or twenties with Graves' hyperthyroidism. Sequenced sample: blood. The CDR3 protein is CSVDASGMQETQYF. The CDR3 nucleotides are TGCAGCGTTGACGCTAGCGGGATGCAAGAGACCCAGTACTTC.